The 16 T cell receptor beta chains listed next were all sequenced from one sample in a study of shared clonotypes between healthy human individuals. Data came from immunoSEQ multiplex PCR; TCRdb stores just in-frame clones and leaves some out. Among 800,000 or so clones listed, about 96% were seen once. Naive CD8 cells, CD45RO-negative and positively selected for CCR7, excluded terminally differentiated effector memory CD45RA+ cells. Sequenced sample: naive CD8+ T cells sorted from blood. The receptors derive from a young man in good health.

J is TRBJ1-1 and V is TRBV4-1; 8 nucleotides match TRBD1. Germline V gene data show CDR1 as MGHRA and CDR2 as YSYEKL. V gave up 6 bases and J gave up 5 bases; unmatched junction bases: 5. This CDR3 comprises 13 residues. CDR3 sequence: CASSRDRGTEAFF. CDR3 DNA sequence: TGCGCCAGCAGTCGAGACAGGGGAACTGAAGCTTTCTTT.

The gene calls are TRBV5-1 and TRBJ2-3, with TRBD2 matching over 7 bases. Trimming at V came to 0 bases and at J to 4 bases, leaving 2 bases not matched to a gene. The CDR3 has 14 amino acids. Germline CDR1 reads SGHRS; CDR2 reads YFSETQ. Here the CDR3 reads CASSLGAGADTQYF. The CDR3 DNA reads TGCGCCAGCAGCTTGGGGGCGGGAGCAGATACGCAGTATTTT.

The chain has TRBV5-6 and TRBJ1-1; 11 bases match TRBD1. With V trimmed by 0 bases and J by 7 bases, 11 bases remained unmatched. The length of the CDR3 is 17 residues. Germline V gene sequence: CDR1 SGHDT, CDR2 YYEEEE. CDR3 DNA: TGTGCCAGCAGCTTGGCCTTGGGACAGGGGGGTTCTCTTGAAGCTTTCTTT. Translation: CASSLALGQGGSLEAFF.

This chain uses TRBV7-6 with TRBJ2-3; D not certain. CDR1 and CDR2 from the germline V gene are SGHVS and FNYEAQ. The V end lost 0 bases, the J end lost 2 bases, and 6 bases lay between the germline ends. The CDR3 extends over 14 amino acids. Here the CDR3 reads CASSLAGTTDTQYF. The CDR3 DNA reads TGTGCCAGCAGCTTAGCGGGCACCACAGATACGCAGTATTTT.

The V call is TRBV11-2, the J call TRBJ2-7; D might be TRBD1 or TRBD2, each matching 5 bases. V lost 2 bases, J lost 2 bases, and 13 bases lay in between. The CDR3 has 15 residues. Germline-derived CDR1 and CDR2 are SGHAT and FQNNGV. The CDR3 coding sequence is TGTGCCAGCAGCTTAAAGAGGGGCGGAGCCTACGAGCAGTACTTC. Its protein is CASSLKRGGAYEQYF.

This clone was seen once. The chain recombines TRBV30 with TRBJ2-7; maybe TRBD1 (5 bases). CDR1 and CDR2 (germline): GTSNPN, SVGIG (reference sequence). V was cut by 0 bases and J by 4 bases, with 10 bases left in between. CDR3 length equals 13 residues. The CDR3 nucleotides are TGTGCCTGGAGTGTACACAGGCAGTACGAGCAGTACTTC. Its translation is CAWSVHRQYEQYF.

This chain joins TRBV19 and TRBJ1-2, with TRBD1 identical over 12 bases. CDR1 LNHDA and CDR2 SQIVND come from the germline V gene (reference sequence). V gave up 4 bases and J gave up 6 bases; unmatched junction bases: 6. This CDR3 spans 15 amino acids. The CDR3 region has the DNA TGTGCCAGTAGTACCAGGGACAGGGGGCGCGATGGCTACACCTTC. It yields the protein CASSTRDRGRDGYTF.

The rearrangement uses TRBV13 and TRBJ2-5; D unresolved. With 5 bases removed from V and 0 bases from J, the gap between germline ends came to 13 bases. The germline V gene encodes CDR1 PRHDT and CDR2 FYEKMQ (reference sequence). The CDR3 is 15 residues long. This chain's CDR3 is CASSPSLGNQETQYF. The CDR3 bases are TGTGCCAGCAGCCCGAGCTTGGGGAACCAAGAGACCCAGTACTTC. Variable domain in full (rest from reference TRBV13 and TRBJ2-5): AAGVIQSPRHLIKEKRETATLKCYPIPRHDTVYWYQQGPGQDPQFLISFYEKMQSDKGSIPDRFSAQQFSDYHSELNMSSLELGDSALYFCASSPSLGNQETQYFGPGTRLLVL.

The V gene is TRBV9, the J gene TRBJ1-2; no clear D gene. The germline V and J ends were trimmed by 3 bases and 5 bases, with 14 bases remaining between them. This CDR3 comprises 14 residues. CDR1 and CDR2 from the germline V gene are SGDLS and YYNGEE. The CDR3 is CASSASGDLYGYTF. The CDR3 DNA is TGTGCCAGCAGCGCATCGGGAGACCTATATGGCTACACCTTC.

Points on this clone: Other nucleotide sequences from this sample produce the same CDR3. The rearrangement links TRBV11-2 to TRBJ1-5; 7 positions agree with TRBD1. The CDR3 loop spans 14 amino acids. Germline V gene data show CDR1 as SGHAT and CDR2 as FQNNGV. The J segment lost 2 bases and the V segment lost 4 bases, leaving 2 bases of the junction unmatched. This chain's CDR3 is CASSSGQGNQPQHF. CDR3 nucleotides: TGTGCCAGCAGCTCAGGACAGGGCAATCAGCCCCAGCATTTT.

CDR3 coding DNA: TGCAGTGCTAGGAGGGAAGAGACCCAGTACTTC. It yields the protein CSARREETQYF. This chain connects TRBV20-1 to TRBJ2-5; perhaps TRBD2 as D (5 bases). Germline assignment: CDR1 DFQATT and CDR2 SNEGSKA (reference sequence). With 3 bases removed from V and 3 bases from J, the gap between germline ends came to 5 bases. The CDR3 has 11 residues.

The gene calls are TRBV9 and TRBJ2-1; D remains unclear. Germline loops: CDR1 SGDLS, CDR2 YYNGEE. This CDR3 contains 13 residues. V was cut by 1 base and J by 9 bases, with 11 bases left in between. The CDR3 DNA sequence: TGTGCCAGCAGCGTAACTGGGCCGGGTGAGCAGTTCTTC. Translating it yields CASSVTGPGEQFF.

This clone showed up just a few times. This chain uses TRBV7-2 with TRBJ2-2, with TRBD2 identical over 11 bases. This CDR3 is built from 15 residues. The V gene's germline CDR1 is SGHTA and CDR2 FQGNSA. With V trimmed by 3 bases and J by 6 bases, 3 bases remained unmatched. The CDR3 DNA is TGTGCCAGCAGCTTTATACTAGCGGGAGCCGGGGAGCTGTTTTTT. Amino acid sequence: CASSFILAGAGELFF.

The sample holds a few counts of this clone. This chain uses TRBV29-1 with TRBJ2-3; D is uncertain. The CDR3 extends over 13 amino acids. Germline assignment: CDR1 SQVTM and CDR2 ANQGSEA. V dropped 2 bases and J dropped 2 bases, with 8 bases sitting between them. The CDR3 protein is CSVESLVTDTQYF. The CDR3 region has the DNA TGCAGCGTTGAAAGTTTAGTCACAGATACGCAGTATTTT.

This chain uses TRBV2 with TRBJ2-3, with 8 nucleotides matching TRBD1. This CDR3 region has 17 residues. V dropped 2 bases and J dropped 3; count of bases not matched to a gene: 10. The germline CDR1 and CDR2 sequences are SNHLY and FYNNEI. Written as DNA, the CDR3 is TGTGCCAGCAGTGAAAGAAACGCCAGGGGGCTTACAGATACGCAGTATTTT. Its translation: CASSERNARGLTDTQYF.

The chain links TRBV7-8 to TRBJ2-7; the match to TRBD2 covers 13 bases. V gave up 5 bases and J gave up 7 bases; unmatched junction bases: 5. In germline, CDR1 is SGHVS, CDR2 FQNEAQ. The length of the CDR3 is 14 residues. CDR3 amino acids: CASSPGTSGIEQYF. In nucleotides, the CDR3 is TGTGCCAGCAGCCCCGGGACTAGCGGGATAGAGCAGTACTTC.